This T cell receptor (beta chain) was obtained from a study of early T cells in non-severe SARS-CoV-2 infection (dated by TCRdb to about 2021). As for the study more broadly: Because TCR sequencing was done on bulk RNA from unsorted whole blood, the alpha and beta chains could not be paired. Overall results and qualifications from the work: VDJdb matching was skewed toward anti-spike CD8 responses and likely underestimated virus-specific expansions, missing private and CD4 specificities.

Set within a cohort of healthcare workers in London, UK, this nested case-control study involved weekly PCR testing of nasopharyngeal swabs along with blood sampling. Between 23 and 31 March 2020, the week of the UK lockdown, healthcare workers were enrolled and then followed up weekly for as long as 16 weeks. This clonotype was observed at least ten times. The antigen it binds to is not known. Base qualities are not provided; no much larger clone lies one nucleotide away. The trim is 5 bases for V and 8 bases for J, with a gap of 24 bases between the germline ends. CDR1 and CDR2 are drawn from the germline V gene: MNHEY, SVGEGT. There are 16 amino acids in the CDR3, from cysteine to phenylalanine inclusive. Only CDR3 DNA remains: 48 bases, in frame from the first base. The method behind the library was 5' RACE. The data were produced on a NextSeq 500. The TCR library protocol attached unique molecular identifiers to individual cDNA molecules to correct for sequencing error and PCR bias. Both TCR alpha and beta chains were sequenced, and tight co-correlation was observed between alpha and beta sequence abundances in each sample. The paper's processing steps were these. Decombinator V4 was used to annotate the V gene, J gene and CDR3 of the TCR sequences. Expanded TCRs were defined as changing significantly between any two time points under a Poisson model with p below 0.0001. TCR abundances were normalised to the total number of TCRs sequenced per sample and were expressed as counts per million. TRAV1-2 paired with TRAJ12, TRAJ20 or TRAJ33 defined MAIT TCRs, while TRAV10 paired with TRAJ18 defined iNKT TCRs. A search of VDJdb, accessed on 1 November 2021, was run for TCRs annotated to CMV, EBV and SARS-CoV-2, with TCRs annotated for multiple antigens excluded. Using fastp trimming at Q25 and MiXCR clonotype assembly, TCRdb reanalyzed the public sequencing data and kept in-frame beta chains. CDR3 protein duplicates are merged, each entry listing the most common genes and DNA. These V and J calls originate from TCRdb's pipeline instead of the authors' own analysis. The sample profile shows tens of thousands of distinct CDR3 sequences; less than 10% of them were found once. Of the sample, approximately 13% is held by the ten largest clones.

The sequence links TRBV6-2 or TRBV6-3 to TRBJ1-2; the D gene is possibly TRBD1, with 5 bases matching. Sequenced: whole blood. This sequence originates from an adult who was a healthcare worker with PCR-confirmed SARS-CoV-2 infection or an uninfected control (not recorded which). The bases read TGTGCCAGCAGTCCCCCCTGGGGGACCACCCTAGAAGGCTACACCTTC. Protein translation: CASSPPWGTTLEGYTF.